The next 7 T cell receptor beta chains were all read from a single sample in a study of human T cells and chemical hapten exposure. TCRdb ran MiXCR on the RACE reads and lists one entry per CDR3 protein. Of 25,000 to 35,000 distinct CDR3 sequences in the sample, 5.5% to 6.5% are singletons; the top ten hold roughly 5.9%. Stated time point: patch test 3, about 24 weeks after DPC sensitization. Treatment here: therapeutic diphenylcyclopropenone sensitization with weekly scalp DPC. Sequencing used whole blood, obtained in connection with sensitization to the hapten diphenylcyclopropenone (DPC). All receptors come from a man aged 25 to 45 with alopecia areata. Some clones in this sample may be carry-over from other donors' samples.

Many counts were recorded for this clonotype. This chain links TRBV11-2 with TRBJ2-1; D might be TRBD1 (6 bases). The CDR3 sequence is 15 residues long. V lost 1 base to trimming and J lost 0 bases, with 7 bases between them. Germline CDR1 reads SGHAT; CDR2 reads FQNNGV. The CDR3 DNA is TGTGCCAGCAGCTTAGGCAGGGGCTCCTACAATGAGCAGTTCTTC. This gives the protein CASSLGRGSYNEQFF.

This clonotype was recorded at least ten times. The chain couples TRBV24-1 to TRBJ2-1, with D perhaps TRBD1 (6 bases). The CDR3 length is 16 residues. V was clipped by 4 bases and J by 6 bases, with 18 bases between them. Germline lookup yields CDR1 KGHDR and CDR2 SFDVKD. The CDR3 loop is CATSDVGTLGANEQFF. The CDR3 DNA sequence: TGTGCCACCAGTGACGTCGGGACGCTGGGGGCCAATGAGCAGTTCTTC.

This clonotype was recorded many times. The chain employs TRBV12-3 or TRBV12-4 and TRBJ1-1; unclear D gene. V lost 7 bases, J lost 1 base, and 10 bases lay in between. There are 13 residues in the CDR3. CDR3 loop: CASIDAPNTEAFF. The DNA of the CDR3 is TGTGCCAGCATTGATGCTCCGAACACTGAAGCTTTCTTT.

The chain combines TRBV5-5 with TRBJ2-6; D remains unclear. V lost 7 bases and J 0 bases, leaving 8 bases between the germline ends. The CDR3 is 14 amino acids. Germline V gene lookup returns CDR1 SGHKS and CDR2 YYEKEE (reference sequence). CDR3 sequence (DNA): TGTGCCAGCTCGACGATCTCTGGGGCCAACGTCCTGACTTTC. This codes for CASSTISGANVLTF.

At least ten counts were recorded for this clonotype. This rearrangement joins TRBV7-6 to TRBJ1-2, with TRBD1 matching 7 bases. The V segment lost 5 bases and the J segment 1 base; nucleotides outside the gene matches: 7. The CDR3 totals 15 residues. The germline CDR1 and CDR2 sequences are SGHVS and FNYEAQ. The chain's CDR3 is CASSPRQGFNYGYTF. The CDR3 coding sequence is TGTGCCAGCAGCCCCCGACAGGGTTTTAACTATGGCTACACCTTC.

This clonotype was seen at least ten times. The chain couples TRBV27 to TRBJ1-1; 7 nucleotides match TRBD1. V shed 5 bases, J shed 7 bases, and the junction held 7 bases outside the gene matches. This CDR3 is built from 13 residues. CDR1 MNHEY and CDR2 SMNVEV come from the germline V gene (reference sequence). CDR3 sequence reads: CASSPGGNVEAFF. CDR3 DNA sequence: TGTGCCAGCAGTCCAGGGGGTAATGTTGAAGCTTTCTTT.

The sample holds a few counts of this clonotype. V is TRBV12-3 or TRBV12-4 and J is TRBJ2-5; the match to TRBD1 covers 12 bases. The length of the CDR3 is 15 residues. V gave up 6 bases and J gave up 4 bases; unmatched junction bases: 6. CDR3 in amino acids: CASRGTGGGIETQYF. For the CDR3, the DNA is TGTGCCAGCAGGGGGACAGGGGGCGGTATAGAGACCCAGTACTTC.